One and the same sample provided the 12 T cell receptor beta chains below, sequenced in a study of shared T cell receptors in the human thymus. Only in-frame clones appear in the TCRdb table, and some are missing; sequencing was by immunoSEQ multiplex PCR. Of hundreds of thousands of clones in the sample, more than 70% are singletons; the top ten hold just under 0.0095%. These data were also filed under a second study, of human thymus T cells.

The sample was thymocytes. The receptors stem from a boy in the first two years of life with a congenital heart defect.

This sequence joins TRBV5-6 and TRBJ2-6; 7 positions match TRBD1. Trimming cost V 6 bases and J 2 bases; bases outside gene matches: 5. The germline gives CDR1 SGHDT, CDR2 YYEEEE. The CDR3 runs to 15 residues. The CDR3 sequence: CASIIQGTGANVLTF. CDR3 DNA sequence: TGTGCCAGCATCATACAGGGGACTGGGGCCAACGTCCTGACTTTC.

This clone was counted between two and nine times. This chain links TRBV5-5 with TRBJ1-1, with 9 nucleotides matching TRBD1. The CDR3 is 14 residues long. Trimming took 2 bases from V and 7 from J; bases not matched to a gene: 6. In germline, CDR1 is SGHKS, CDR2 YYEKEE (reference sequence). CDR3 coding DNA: TGTGCCAGCAGCTTCCGGGACAGGGCGGGTGAAGCTTTCTTT. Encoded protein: CASSFRDRAGEAFF.

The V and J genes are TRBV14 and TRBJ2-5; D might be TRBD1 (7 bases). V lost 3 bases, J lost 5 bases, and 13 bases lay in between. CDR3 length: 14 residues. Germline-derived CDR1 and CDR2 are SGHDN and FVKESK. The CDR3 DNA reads TGTGCCAGCAGCCATCCTCAGGGGGGTGAGACCCAGTACTTC. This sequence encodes CASSHPQGGETQYF.

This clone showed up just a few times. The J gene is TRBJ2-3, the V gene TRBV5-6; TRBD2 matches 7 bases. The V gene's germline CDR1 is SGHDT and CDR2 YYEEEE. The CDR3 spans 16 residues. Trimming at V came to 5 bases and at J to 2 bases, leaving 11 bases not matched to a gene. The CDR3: CASRTAWGGDTDTQYF. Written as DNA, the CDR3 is TGTGCCAGCAGAACAGCTTGGGGGGGTGACACAGATACGCAGTATTTT.

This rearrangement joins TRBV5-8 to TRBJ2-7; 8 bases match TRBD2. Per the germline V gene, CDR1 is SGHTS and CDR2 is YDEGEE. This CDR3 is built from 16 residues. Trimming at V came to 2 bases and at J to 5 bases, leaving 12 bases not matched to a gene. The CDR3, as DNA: TGTGCCAGCAGCTTCGCCCCTACGGGAGGGCCCGACGAGCAGTACTTC. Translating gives CASSFAPTGGPDEQYF.

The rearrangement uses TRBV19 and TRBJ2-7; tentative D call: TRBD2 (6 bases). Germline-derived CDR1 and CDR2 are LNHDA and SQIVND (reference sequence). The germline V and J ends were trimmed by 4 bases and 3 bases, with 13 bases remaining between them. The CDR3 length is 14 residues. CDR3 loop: CASSNRGNFYEQYF. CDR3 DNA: TGTGCCAGTAGTAATCGGGGGAATTTCTACGAGCAGTACTTC. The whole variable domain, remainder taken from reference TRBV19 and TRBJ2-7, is DGGITQSPKYLFRKEGQNVTLSCEQNLNHDAMYWYRQDPGQGLRLIYYSQIVNDFQKGDIAEGYSVSREKKESFPLTVTSAQKNPTAFYLCASSNRGNFYEQYFGPGTRLTVT.

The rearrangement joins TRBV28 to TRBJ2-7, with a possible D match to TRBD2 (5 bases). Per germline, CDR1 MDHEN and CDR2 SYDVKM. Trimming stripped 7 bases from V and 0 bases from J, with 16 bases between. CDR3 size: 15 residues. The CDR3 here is CASTKSGGSSYEQYF. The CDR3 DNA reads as TGTGCCAGCACCAAATCAGGAGGTTCCTCCTACGAGCAGTACTTC.

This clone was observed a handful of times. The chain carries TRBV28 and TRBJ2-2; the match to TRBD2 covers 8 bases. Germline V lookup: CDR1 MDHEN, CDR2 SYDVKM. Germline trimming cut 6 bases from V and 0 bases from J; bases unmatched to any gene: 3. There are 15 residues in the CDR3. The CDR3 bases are TGTGCCAGCAGGAGAGCGGGAGCGAACACCGGGGAGCTGTTTTTT. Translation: CASRRAGANTGELFF.

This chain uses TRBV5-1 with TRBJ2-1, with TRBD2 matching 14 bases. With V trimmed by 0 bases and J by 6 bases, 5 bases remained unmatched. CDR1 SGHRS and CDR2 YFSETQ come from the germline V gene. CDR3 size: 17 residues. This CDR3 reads CASSLAGLAGGGNEQFF. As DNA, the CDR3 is TGCGCCAGCAGCTTGGCAGGACTAGCGGGAGGAGGCAATGAGCAGTTCTTC.

In nucleotides, the CDR3 is TGTGCCAGCAGCCATTTAGCGGGAGTAGAGACCCAGTACTTC. Residues: CASSHLAGVETQYF. The rearrangement links TRBV11-2 to TRBJ2-5; 9 nucleotides agree with TRBD2. The CDR3 is 14 residues long. Trimming at V came to 5 bases and at J to 4 bases, leaving 5 bases not matched to a gene. Germline V gene sequence: CDR1 SGHAT, CDR2 FQNNGV.

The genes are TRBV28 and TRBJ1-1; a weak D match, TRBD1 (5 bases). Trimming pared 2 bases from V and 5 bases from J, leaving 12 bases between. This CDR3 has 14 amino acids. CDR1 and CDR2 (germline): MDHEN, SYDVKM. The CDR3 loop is CASSLSQGGTEAFF. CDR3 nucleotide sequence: TGTGCCAGCAGTTTAAGCCAGGGAGGTACTGAAGCTTTCTTT.

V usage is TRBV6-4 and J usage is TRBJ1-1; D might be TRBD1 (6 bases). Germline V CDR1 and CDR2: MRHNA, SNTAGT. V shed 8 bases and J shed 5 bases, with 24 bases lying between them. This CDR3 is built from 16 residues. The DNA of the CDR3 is TGTGCCAGCCGGAACGACGGAACAGGGAAGAGGACTGAAGCTTTCTTT. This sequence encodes CASRNDGTGKRTEAFF.